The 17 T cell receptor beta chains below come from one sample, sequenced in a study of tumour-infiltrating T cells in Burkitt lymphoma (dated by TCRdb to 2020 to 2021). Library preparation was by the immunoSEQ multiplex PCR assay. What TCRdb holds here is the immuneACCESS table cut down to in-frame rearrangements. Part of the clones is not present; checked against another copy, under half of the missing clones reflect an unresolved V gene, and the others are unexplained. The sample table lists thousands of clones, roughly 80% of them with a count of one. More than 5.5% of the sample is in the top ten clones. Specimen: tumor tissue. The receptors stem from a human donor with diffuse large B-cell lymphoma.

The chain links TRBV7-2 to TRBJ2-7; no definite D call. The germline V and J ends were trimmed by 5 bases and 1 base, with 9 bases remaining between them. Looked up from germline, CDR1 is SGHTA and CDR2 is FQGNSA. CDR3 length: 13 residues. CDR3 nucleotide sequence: TGTGCCAGCAGCCTGACTTCTTCCTACGAGCAGTACTTC. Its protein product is CASSLTSSYEQYF.

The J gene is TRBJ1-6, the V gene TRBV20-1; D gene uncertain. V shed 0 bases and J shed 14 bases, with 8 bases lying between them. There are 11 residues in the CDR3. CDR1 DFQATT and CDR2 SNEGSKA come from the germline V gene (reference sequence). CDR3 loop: CSARDFPTLHF. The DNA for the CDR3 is TGCAGTGCTAGAGATTTTCCCACCCTCCACTTT.

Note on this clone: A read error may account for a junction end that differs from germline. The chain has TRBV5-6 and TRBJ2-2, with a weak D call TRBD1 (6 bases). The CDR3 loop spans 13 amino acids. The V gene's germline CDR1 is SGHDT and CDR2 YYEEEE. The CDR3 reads CASRRGNTGELFF. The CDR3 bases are TGTGCCAGCAGGAGGGGGAACACCGGGGAGTTGTTTTTT. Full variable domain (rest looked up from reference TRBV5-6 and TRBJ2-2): DAGVTQSPTHLIKTRGQQVTLRCSPKSGHDTVSWYQQALGQGPQFIFQYYEEEERQRGNFPDRFSGHQFPNYSSELNVNALLLGDSALYLCASRRGNTGELFFGEGSRLTVL.

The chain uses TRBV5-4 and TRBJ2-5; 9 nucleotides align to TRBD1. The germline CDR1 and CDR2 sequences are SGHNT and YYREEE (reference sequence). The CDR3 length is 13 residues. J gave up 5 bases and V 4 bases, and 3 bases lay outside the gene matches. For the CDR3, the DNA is TGTGCCAGCAGCACAGGGGGCGCGGAGACCCAGTACTTC. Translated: CASSTGGAETQYF.

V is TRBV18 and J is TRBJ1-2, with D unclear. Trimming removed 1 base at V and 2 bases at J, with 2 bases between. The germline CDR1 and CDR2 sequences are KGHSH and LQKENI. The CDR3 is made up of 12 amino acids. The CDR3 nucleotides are TGTGCCAGCTCACCACAGAACTATGGCTACACCTTC. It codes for CASSPQNYGYTF.

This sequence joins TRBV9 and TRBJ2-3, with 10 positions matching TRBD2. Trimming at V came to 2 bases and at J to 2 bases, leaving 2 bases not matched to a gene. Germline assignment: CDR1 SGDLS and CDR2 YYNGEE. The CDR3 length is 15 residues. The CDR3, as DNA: TGTGCCAGCAGCGTTAGCGGGGGGTTCACAGATACGCAGTATTTT. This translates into CASSVSGGFTDTQYF.

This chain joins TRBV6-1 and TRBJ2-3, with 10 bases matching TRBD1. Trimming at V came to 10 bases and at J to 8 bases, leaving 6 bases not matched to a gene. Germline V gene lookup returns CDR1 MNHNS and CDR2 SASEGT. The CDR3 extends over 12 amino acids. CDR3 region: CATGQGVGTQYF. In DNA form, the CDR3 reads TGTGCCACAGGACAGGGGGTTGGTACGCAGTATTTT.

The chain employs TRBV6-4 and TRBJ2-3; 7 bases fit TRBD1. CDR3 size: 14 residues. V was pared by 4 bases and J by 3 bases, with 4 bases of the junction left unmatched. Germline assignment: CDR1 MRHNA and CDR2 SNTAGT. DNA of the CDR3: TGTGCCAGCAGTGCTCAGGGGGAAACAGATACGCAGTATTTT. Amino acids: CASSAQGETDTQYF.

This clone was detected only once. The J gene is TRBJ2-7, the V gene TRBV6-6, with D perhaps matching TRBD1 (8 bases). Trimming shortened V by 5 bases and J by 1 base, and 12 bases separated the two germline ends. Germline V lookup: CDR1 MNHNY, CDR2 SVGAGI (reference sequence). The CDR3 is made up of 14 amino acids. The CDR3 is CASSLQGGSYEQYF. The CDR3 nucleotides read TGTGCCAGCAGTCTACAGGGGGGGTCCTACGAGCAGTACTTC.

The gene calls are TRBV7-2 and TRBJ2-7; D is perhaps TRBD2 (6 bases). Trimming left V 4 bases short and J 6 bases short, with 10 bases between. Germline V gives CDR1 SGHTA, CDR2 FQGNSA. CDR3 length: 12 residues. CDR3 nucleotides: TGTGCCAGCAGCTCCGCGGGACTCGAGCAGTACTTC. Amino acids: CASSSAGLEQYF.

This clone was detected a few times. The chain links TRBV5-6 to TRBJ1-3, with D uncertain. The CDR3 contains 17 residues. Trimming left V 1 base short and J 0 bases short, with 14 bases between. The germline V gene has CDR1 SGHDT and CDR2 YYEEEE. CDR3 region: CASSLLGETASGNTIYF. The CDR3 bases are TGTGCCAGCAGCTTGCTAGGTGAGACGGCCTCTGGAAACACCATATATTTT.

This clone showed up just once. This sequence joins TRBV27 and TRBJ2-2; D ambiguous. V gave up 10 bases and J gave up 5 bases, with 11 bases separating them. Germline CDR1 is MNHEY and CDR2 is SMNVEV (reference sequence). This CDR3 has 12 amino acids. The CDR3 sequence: CATRRPTGELFF. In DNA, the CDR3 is TGTGCCACCAGAAGGCCGACCGGGGAGCTGTTTTTT.

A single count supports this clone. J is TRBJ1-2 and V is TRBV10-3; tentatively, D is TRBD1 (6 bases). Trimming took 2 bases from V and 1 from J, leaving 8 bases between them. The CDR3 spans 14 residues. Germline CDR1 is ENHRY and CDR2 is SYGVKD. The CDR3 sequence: CAISERTDNYGYTF. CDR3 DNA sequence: TGTGCCATCAGTGAGCGGACAGATAACTATGGCTACACCTTC.

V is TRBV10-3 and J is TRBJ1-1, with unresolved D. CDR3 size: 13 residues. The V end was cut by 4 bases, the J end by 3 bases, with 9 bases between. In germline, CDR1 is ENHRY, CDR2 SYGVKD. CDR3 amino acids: CAISAPGDTEAFF. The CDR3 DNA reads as TGTGCCATCAGTGCCCCCGGGGACACTGAAGCTTTCTTT.

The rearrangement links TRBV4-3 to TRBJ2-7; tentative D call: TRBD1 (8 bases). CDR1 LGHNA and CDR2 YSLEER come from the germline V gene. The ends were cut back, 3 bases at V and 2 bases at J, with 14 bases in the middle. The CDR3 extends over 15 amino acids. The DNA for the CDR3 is TGCGCCAGCAGCCACCGACAGGGGAGGGCCTACGAGCAGTACTTC. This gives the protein CASSHRQGRAYEQYF.

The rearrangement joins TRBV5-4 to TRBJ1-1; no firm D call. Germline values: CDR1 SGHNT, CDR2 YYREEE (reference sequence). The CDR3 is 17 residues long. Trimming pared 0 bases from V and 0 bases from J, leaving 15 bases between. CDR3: CASSLGSRGRLNTEAFF. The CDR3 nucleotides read TGTGCCAGCAGCTTGGGTAGCCGGGGTCGATTGAACACTGAAGCTTTCTTT.

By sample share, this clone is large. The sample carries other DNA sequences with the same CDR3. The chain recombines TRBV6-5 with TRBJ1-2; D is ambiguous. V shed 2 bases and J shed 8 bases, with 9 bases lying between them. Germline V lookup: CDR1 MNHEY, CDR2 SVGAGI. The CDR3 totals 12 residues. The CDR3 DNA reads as TGTGCCAGCAGTTACGTCGGGGAAGGCTACACCTTC. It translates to CASSYVGEGYTF.